The 27 T cell receptor beta chains in this list originate from one sample, sequenced in a study of graft-versus-host responses after intestinal transplantation (dated by TCRdb to the early 2020s). The library relied on the immunoSEQ multiplex PCR assay. This is the immuneACCESS table as TCRdb keeps it, with only in-frame sequences that have V and J called. A part of the clones is gone; compared with another copy, unresolved V genes explain less than half, and the rest is unexplained. Here the sample has about 90,000 clones; approximately 92% occur a single time. Around 0.49% of the sample belongs to the ten largest clones. Which antigens these TCRs recognize remains unknown. Explained via the paper, the time point label denotes: cells obtained before transplantation from donor or recipient. This specimen was unstimulated CD8+ T cells sorted from spleen or lymph node cells, taken before intestinal transplant. These receptors were collected from a human donor who received an intestinal transplant.

V usage is TRBV15 and J usage is TRBJ2-3, with TRBD2 identical over 9 bases. The V and J ends lost 6 bases and 1 base, in that order; junction bases with no gene match: 26. The CDR3 length is 22 residues. Looked up from germline, CDR1 is LNHNV and CDR2 is YYDKDF (reference sequence). CDR3 region: CATRGLPRRGDSGSGGTDTQYF. CDR3 nucleotides: TGTGCCACCAGGGGTCTACCACGGAGGGGTGATAGCGGGAGTGGAGGCACAGATACGCAGTATTTT.

The chain couples TRBV9 to TRBJ2-1, with 16 nucleotides matching TRBD2. Germline loops: CDR1 SGDLS, CDR2 YYNGEE. The CDR3 consists of 18 residues. Losses at the gene ends were 0 bases for V and 4 bases for J; bases not matched to a gene: 4. The CDR3 protein is CASSVDTGLAGGYNEQFF. The DNA for the CDR3 is TGTGCCAGCAGCGTAGATACGGGACTAGCGGGGGGGTACAATGAGCAGTTCTTC. Full variable domain (remainder filled in from reference TRBV9 and TRBJ2-1): DSGVTQTPKHLITATGQRVTLRCSPRSGDLSVYWYQQSLDQGLQFLIQYYNGEERAKGNILERFSAQQFPDLHSELNLSSLELGDSALYFCASSVDTGLAGGYNEQFFGPGTRLTVL.

The chain is built from TRBV5-6 and TRBJ2-3, with D uncertain. Germline V gives CDR1 SGHDT, CDR2 YYEEEE. V shed 4 bases and J shed 2 bases, with 5 bases lying between them. CDR3 size: 12 residues. The CDR3 DNA reads TGTGCCAGCAGCACAATCACAGATACGCAGTATTTT. This gives the protein CASSTITDTQYF.

Points on this clone: Different DNA sequences within this sample yield the same CDR3. V gene TRBV11-2 combines with J gene TRBJ2-7, with 9 nucleotides matching TRBD1. Germline V gene sequence: CDR1 SGHAT, CDR2 FQNNGV. The CDR3 is 14 amino acids. V lost 3 bases, J lost 4 bases, and 4 bases stayed unmatched. The CDR3 loop reads CASSFGTGTYEQYF. CDR3 DNA sequence: TGTGCCAGCAGCTTTGGGACAGGGACGTACGAGCAGTACTTC.

This clone was observed a single time. The chain has TRBV4-1 and TRBJ1-6, with TRBD1 matching over 9 bases. The V gene end was trimmed by 4 bases and the J gene end by 0 bases; junction bases not matched to a gene: 10. This CDR3 contains 19 residues. Germline lookup yields CDR1 MGHRA and CDR2 YSYEKL. CDR3 nucleotide sequence: TGCGCCAGCAGCCGGAAGGACAGGGGCACGAGCTCCTATAATTCACCCCTCCACTTT. Amino acid sequence: CASSRKDRGTSSYNSPLHF.

This clone was seen just once. The gene calls are TRBV9 and TRBJ2-3; maybe TRBD1 (5 bases). Trimming stripped 3 bases from V and 4 bases from J, with 15 bases between. The CDR3 length is 15 residues. Germline CDR1 reads SGDLS; CDR2 reads YYNGEE. Here the CDR3 DNA reads TGTGCCAGCAGCGAAGGGGTTAGTTGGCCAGATACGCAGTATTTT. Its translation is CASSEGVSWPDTQYF.

The V and J genes are TRBV6-5 and TRBJ2-7; maybe TRBD1 (5 bases). V lost 5 bases, J lost 1 base, and 12 bases lay in between. Germline V CDR1 and CDR2: MNHEY, SVGAGI. The CDR3 sequence is 14 residues long. CDR3 DNA: TGTGCCAGCAGTGTAGTTCAGGGTTCCTACGAGCAGTACTTC. As protein: CASSVVQGSYEQYF.

The chain links TRBV7-6 to TRBJ1-4; TRBD1 agrees at 7 bases. The CDR3 is 15 amino acids. The germline V gene has CDR1 SGHVS and CDR2 FNYEAQ. V trimming: 4 bases; J trimming: 5 bases; junction bases outside the gene matches: 7. CDR3 sequence: CASSSYGTANEKLFF. The CDR3 nucleotides are TGTGCCAGCAGCTCTTATGGGACAGCGAATGAAAAACTGTTTTTT.

The chain links TRBV28 to TRBJ2-1; possible D gene TRBD2, 7 bases. The V and J ends lost 4 bases and 10 bases respectively, with 17 bases between them. The length of the CDR3 is 14 residues. From germline, CDR1 is MDHEN and CDR2 SYDVKM. CDR3 sequence reads: CASSWEGGIGEQFF. The CDR3 DNA sequence: TGTGCCAGCAGTTGGGAGGGGGGAATAGGGGAGCAGTTCTTC.

The V gene is TRBV28, the J gene TRBJ2-4, with D possibly TRBD1 on 5 matching bases. The CDR3 consists of 13 residues. Germline CDR1 is MDHEN and CDR2 is SYDVKM. V was cut by 7 bases and J by 8 bases, with 15 bases left in between. The CDR3: CASIQRGWDIQYF. The CDR3 DNA follows: TGTGCCAGCATCCAAAGGGGCTGGGACATTCAGTACTTC.

The V call is TRBV7-8, the J call TRBJ2-7; 10 nucleotides agree with TRBD2. With V trimmed by 5 bases and J by 0 bases, 1 base remained unmatched. CDR3 length: 14 residues. Germline lookup yields CDR1 SGHVS and CDR2 FQNEAQ. The CDR3 spells CASSTSGTSYEQYF. CDR3 coding DNA: TGTGCCAGCAGCACTAGCGGGACCTCCTACGAGCAGTACTTC. The variable domain in full, completed from reference TRBV7-8 and TRBJ2-7, reads GAGVSQSPRYKVAKRGQDVALRCDPISGHVSLFWYQQALGQGPEFLTYFQNEAQLDKSGLPSDRFFAERPEGSVSTLKIQRTQQEDSAVYLCASSTSGTSYEQYFGPGTRLTVT.

The chain links TRBV27 to TRBJ2-7; 10 bases agree with TRBD1. The germline V gene has CDR1 MNHEY and CDR2 SMNVEV (reference sequence). J gave up 2 bases and V 4 bases, and 5 bases lay outside the gene matches. The CDR3 is 15 amino acids. The CDR3 coding sequence is TGTGCCAGCAGTTCGCCGACAGGGGGCCCCTACGAGCAGTACTTC. Translation: CASSSPTGGPYEQYF.

CDR3: CASSFRTSGYYEQYF. The CDR3, as DNA: TGTGCCAGCAGCTTCCGGACTAGCGGCTACTACGAGCAGTACTTC. J is TRBJ2-7 and V is TRBV5-6, with 10 bases aligning to TRBD2. The J segment lost 3 bases and the V segment lost 2 bases, leaving 5 bases of the junction unmatched. This CDR3 has 15 residues. Germline loops: CDR1 SGHDT, CDR2 YYEEEE.

The genes are TRBV6-5 and TRBJ2-7, with D uncertain. CDR1 and CDR2 (germline): MNHEY, SVGAGI. The CDR3 loop spans 14 amino acids. V was clipped by 0 bases and J by 6 bases, with 12 bases between them. The CDR3 region is CASSYSGTPTEQYF. CDR3 DNA sequence: TGTGCCAGCAGTTACTCTGGCACCCCAACCGAGCAGTACTTC.

The CDR3 sequence is CASSYASRVTEAFF. CDR3 in DNA: TGTGCCAGCAGTTACGCCTCCCGGGTCACTGAAGCTTTCTTT. V is TRBV6-5 and J is TRBJ1-1; D not resolved. This CDR3 comprises 14 residues. Germline CDR1 reads MNHEY; CDR2 reads SVGAGI. V gave up 2 bases and J gave up 4 bases, with 11 bases separating them.

CDR3 DNA sequence: TGTGCCTGGACACAGATCCTCACTGAAGCTTTCTTT. It translates to CAWTQILTEAFF. The chain recombines TRBV30 with TRBJ1-1, with unresolved D. Trimming removed 4 bases at V and 4 bases at J, with 10 bases between. This CDR3 comprises 12 residues. Germline lookup yields CDR1 GTSNPN and CDR2 SVGIG (reference sequence). The entire variable domain, with the rest obtained from reference TRBV30 and TRBJ1-1, is as follows: SQTIHQWPATLVQPVGSPLSLECTVEGTSNPNLYWYRQAAGRGLQLLFYSVGIGQISSEVPQNLSASRPQDRQFILSSKKLLLSDSGFYLCAWTQILTEAFFGQGTRLTVV.

The chain has TRBV19 and TRBJ1-5, with D maybe TRBD1 (6 bases). The CDR3 sequence is 14 residues long. The germline CDR1 and CDR2 sequences are LNHDA and SQIVND (reference sequence). Trimming took off 11 bases at V and 3 bases at J, with 17 bases between the two ends. CDR3 sequence reads: CAERGGQDNQPQHF. The CDR3 bases are TGTGCCGAAAGGGGGGGCCAGGACAATCAGCCCCAGCATTTT.

The chain combines TRBV19 with TRBJ2-7; 10 bases map to TRBD2. The germline V gene has CDR1 LNHDA and CDR2 SQIVND (reference sequence). The length of the CDR3 is 14 residues. V was clipped by 5 bases and J by 3 bases; unmatched bases: 4. CDR3: CASSDRTSGYEQYF. The CDR3 DNA is TGTGCCAGTAGTGATCGGACTAGCGGCTACGAGCAGTACTTC.

The genes are TRBV9 and TRBJ1-2, with D unclear. V was cut by 0 bases and J by 7 bases, with 10 bases left in between. The CDR3 extends over 13 amino acids. Germline CDR1 reads SGDLS; CDR2 reads YYNGEE. The CDR3 region has the DNA TGTGCCAGCAGCGTAGCCGTAACAGCTGGCTACACCTTC. Translating gives CASSVAVTAGYTF.

V is TRBV5-6 and J is TRBJ2-1; D is unresolved. V lost 2 bases and J lost 8, with 5 bases in between. Germline V gene data show CDR1 as SGHDT and CDR2 as YYEEEE. The CDR3 sequence is 11 residues long. CDR3 protein: CASSLSDEQFF. The CDR3 DNA is TGTGCCAGCAGCTTAAGCGATGAGCAGTTCTTC.

The CDR3 region is CASSSTGTGGLGSPLHF. In DNA form, the CDR3 reads TGCGCCAGCAGCTCTACCGGGACAGGGGGCCTGGGATCACCCCTCCACTTT. The chain couples TRBV5-1 to TRBJ1-6, with 12 bases aligning to TRBD1. The CDR3 has 17 amino acids. The germline gives CDR1 SGHRS, CDR2 YFSETQ. Losses at the gene ends were 3 bases for V and 10 bases for J; bases not matched to a gene: 11. The full variable domain, completed using reference TRBV5-1 and TRBJ1-6, is KAGVTQTPRYLIKTRGQQVTLSCSPISGHRSVSWYQQTPGQGLQFLFEYFSETQRNKGNFPGRFSGRQFSNSRSEMNVSTLELGDSALYLCASSSTGTGGLGSPLHFGNGTRLTVT.

This chain links TRBV30 with TRBJ1-1; D unclear. Germline loops: CDR1 GTSNPN, CDR2 SVGIG (reference sequence). Trimming took 3 bases from V and 1 from J, leaving 12 bases between them. The CDR3 runs 14 residues. The CDR3 nucleotides are TGTGCCTGGAGCTTAGGTAGCCGGAACACTGAAGCTTTCTTT. Translating gives CAWSLGSRNTEAFF.

The rearrangement joins TRBV5-1 to TRBJ2-3; no firm D call. The CDR3 loop spans 12 amino acids. Germline V gene data show CDR1 as SGHRS and CDR2 as YFSETQ. V lost 2 bases and J 4 bases, leaving 5 bases between the germline ends. DNA for the CDR3: TGCGCCAGCAGCTTCGGGTCAGATACGCAGTATTTT. Its translation: CASSFGSDTQYF.

This clone was recorded once. This chain links TRBV11-2 with TRBJ2-7; TRBD2 agrees at 7 bases. The CDR3 totals 15 residues. Per germline, CDR1 SGHAT and CDR2 FQNNGV. Trimming cost V 1 base and J 2 bases; bases outside gene matches: 5. The CDR3 region has the DNA TGTGCCAGCAGCTTAGGGGGAGGGGCGGCCTACGAGCAGTACTTC. Residues: CASSLGGGAAYEQYF.

The V gene is TRBV19, the J gene TRBJ1-2; 7 bases map to TRBD1. Germline trimming cut 4 bases from V and 1 base from J; bases unmatched to any gene: 3. Germline lookup yields CDR1 LNHDA and CDR2 SQIVND (reference sequence). The CDR3 length is 14 residues. For the CDR3, the DNA is TGTGCCAGTAGTACGGGACAGCTTAACTATGGCTACACCTTC. Translated, it gives CASSTGQLNYGYTF.

This clone has just one count. The chain couples TRBV27 to TRBJ2-7, with D possibly being TRBD1 (6 bases). V lost 0 bases and J lost 2, with 8 bases in between. Germline CDR1 MNHEY, CDR2 SMNVEV (reference sequence). This CDR3 contains 14 residues. The CDR3 region is CASSLSDSAYEQYF. The CDR3 DNA follows: TGTGCCAGCAGTTTATCGGACAGCGCCTACGAGCAGTACTTC.

The chain uses TRBV2 and TRBJ1-1, with 12 nucleotides matching TRBD1. V dropped 9 bases and J dropped 3; count of bases not matched to a gene: 8. In germline, CDR1 is SNHLY, CDR2 FYNNEI. CDR3 length: 15 residues. DNA for the CDR3: TGTGCCAGTTTCCGGGACAGGGGGCCCGACACTGAAGCTTTCTTT. Amino acids: CASFRDRGPDTEAFF. Drawing the rest from reference TRBV2 and TRBJ1-1, the complete variable domain is EPEVTQTPSHQVTQMGQEVILRCVPISNHLYFYWYRQILGQKVEFLVSFYNNEISEKSEIFDDQFSVERPDGSNFTLKIRSTKLEDSAMYFCASFRDRGPDTEAFFGQGTRLTVV.